Listed here are 23 T cell receptor beta chains from one sample, sequenced in a study of CD8+ T cells in alopecia areata. In each case, RNA was isolated and then reverse transcribed into cDNA as the sequencing template. Using immunoSEQ multiplex PCR, the repertoire was profiled, and TCRdb retains in-frame clones only, with some absent. Here the sample spans about 210,000 clones, 50% to 75% being singletons. Treatment in this sample: oral pan-JAK inhibitor, 5-10 mg twice daily. The specimen was CD4+ T cells sorted from blood, collected at week 4, from a patient treated with tofacitinib. The receptors shown here come from a human donor with alopecia areata.

This chain uses TRBV5-8 with TRBJ2-5, with 9 bases aligning to TRBD2. The CDR3 totals 15 residues. From germline, CDR1 is SGHTS and CDR2 YDEGEE. J was trimmed by 5 bases and V by 0 bases; bases with no gene match: 5. CDR3 sequence reads: CASSLAGLASETQYF. For the CDR3, the DNA is TGTGCCAGCAGCTTGGCGGGACTAGCATCGGAGACCCAGTACTTC.

In its sample, this clone was seen many times. The V and J genes are TRBV7-2 and TRBJ2-4; D assignment may be TRBD1 or TRBD2 (5 bases each). With 1 base removed from V and 8 bases from J, the gap between germline ends came to 6 bases. The CDR3 spans 12 residues. Germline CDR1 and CDR2: SGHTA and FQGNSA. CDR3 in amino acids: CASSLVGDIQYF. The CDR3 nucleotides read TGTGCCAGCAGCTTAGTGGGGGACATTCAGTACTTC.

The rearrangement links TRBV5-1 to TRBJ2-3, with 11 nucleotides matching TRBD2. CDR3 length: 16 amino acids. With 0 bases clipped from V and 2 bases from J, the junction kept 2 bases outside the gene matches. Germline CDR1 reads SGHRS; CDR2 reads YFSETQ. In DNA, the CDR3 is TGCGCCAGCAGCTTGGTACTAGCGGGGGACACAGATACGCAGTATTTT. Encoded protein: CASSLVLAGDTDTQYF.

With respect to this clone: The same CDR3 arises from other DNA sequences in this sample as well. The V gene is TRBV5-1, the J gene TRBJ2-7; 9 bases fit TRBD1. V trimming: 3 bases; J trimming: 3 bases; junction bases outside the gene matches: 1. Germline lookup yields CDR1 SGHRS and CDR2 YFSETQ. This CDR3 is 13 amino acids long. This chain's CDR3 is CASSSGQGYEQYF. In DNA, the CDR3 is TGCGCCAGCAGCTCGGGACAGGGCTACGAGCAGTACTTC.

Only a few counts were recorded for this clone. Compared with germline, one end of the junction differs, possibly owing to a read error. This sequence joins TRBV7-7 and TRBJ2-5, with a tentative D call TRBD2 (6 bases). Germline values: CDR1 SSHAT, CDR2 FNYEAQ (reference sequence). The length of the CDR3 is 14 residues. CDR3 sequence: CASSLAVRGKAQYF. The CDR3 bases are TGTGCTAGCAGCTTAGCGGTACGGGGAAAGGCCCAGTACTTC.

This clone came up a few times. This chain uses TRBV29-1 with TRBJ1-2, with 7 bases aligning to TRBD1. Germline trimming cut 3 bases from V and 0 bases from J; bases unmatched to any gene: 7. Germline loops: CDR1 SQVTM, CDR2 ANQGSEA. This CDR3 has 15 amino acids. The CDR3 reads CSVDWLGQTNYGYTF. The CDR3 DNA is TGCAGCGTTGACTGGTTGGGACAGACTAACTATGGCTACACCTTC.

This clone has just one count. The chain recombines TRBV30 with TRBJ1-1, with 7 bases aligning to TRBD1. The V gene end was trimmed by 2 bases and the J gene end by 14 bases; junction bases not matched to a gene: 11. Germline CDR1 reads GTSNPN; CDR2 reads SVGIG (reference sequence). The CDR3 has 12 residues. The chain's CDR3 is CAWSTPGTAVFF. The CDR3 DNA reads TGTGCCTGGAGTACCCCGGGGACAGCCGTCTTCTTT.

V and J are TRBV15 and TRBJ2-7, with 8 bases that match TRBD1. The V gene's germline CDR1 is LNHNV and CDR2 YYDKDF (reference sequence). With V trimmed by 0 bases and J by 2 bases, 3 bases remained unmatched. This CDR3 comprises 15 residues. CDR3 residues: CATSRDRGRTYEQYF. The CDR3 DNA sequence: TGTGCCACCAGCAGAGACAGGGGGCGCACCTACGAGCAGTACTTC.

V usage is TRBV2 and J usage is TRBJ2-1; D remains ambiguous. V shed 7 bases and J shed 9 bases, with 10 bases lying between them. Germline V gene sequence: CDR1 SNHLY, CDR2 FYNNEI. The CDR3 length is 11 residues. The CDR3 protein is CASTLGSEQFF. In DNA, the CDR3 is TGTGCCAGCACTTTGGGCTCTGAGCAGTTCTTC.

This clone was seen a handful of times. CDR3 in amino acids: CASSPPSGTGANVLTF. CDR3 bases: TGTGCCAGCTCACCACCCTCGGGGACTGGGGCCAACGTCCTGACTTTC. J is TRBJ2-6 and V is TRBV18; D perhaps matches TRBD2 (5 bases). Per germline, CDR1 KGHSH and CDR2 LQKENI. The CDR3 is 16 amino acids. The V end lost 0 bases, the J end lost 2 bases, and 8 bases lay between the germline ends.

This chain links TRBV30 with TRBJ2-1; no firm D call. V was pared by 3 bases and J by 4 bases, with 19 bases between. Germline CDR1 GTSNPN, CDR2 SVGIG (reference sequence). The length of the CDR3 is 16 residues. The CDR3 DNA reads TGTGCCTGGAGCCAGGTGGGGATTGCGTCTTACAATGAGCAGTTCTTC. This encodes CAWSQVGIASYNEQFF.

This chain links TRBV30 with TRBJ1-1; D gene unclear. The V gene lost 2 bases and the J gene lost 4 bases, with 5 bases spanning the gap. This CDR3 region has 11 residues. Germline CDR1 is GTSNPN and CDR2 is SVGIG (reference sequence). The CDR3 protein is CAWSMSTEAFF. The CDR3, as DNA: TGTGCCTGGAGTATGTCCACTGAAGCTTTCTTT. Supplemented by reference TRBV30 and TRBJ1-1, the full variable domain reads SQTIHQWPATLVQPVGSPLSLECTVEGTSNPNLYWYRQAAGRGLQLLFYSVGIGQISSEVPQNLSASRPQDRQFILSSKKLLLSDSGFYLCAWSMSTEAFFGQGTRLTVV.

There are a few counts of this clone. The rearrangement uses TRBV2 and TRBJ2-1, with TRBD2 identical over 10 bases. CDR1 is SNHLY, CDR2 FYNNEI, per germline. The length of the CDR3 is 12 residues. Trimming removed 11 bases from V and 6 bases from J; junction bases left unmatched: 4. CDR3 sequence (DNA): TGTGCCGGGGTAGCGGGGGGCAATGAGCAGTTCTTC. This codes for CAGVAGGNEQFF.

The gene calls are TRBV4-1 and TRBJ2-5; 9 bases are a match to TRBD2. From germline, CDR1 is MGHRA and CDR2 YSYEKL. The CDR3 length is 18 residues. The junction had 13 bases not matched to a gene; V was cut back by 0 bases and J by 5 bases. CDR3 DNA: TGCGCCAGCAGCCAAGATCGTGTTGGGCTAGCGGGGTGGGAGACCCAGTACTTC. This translates into CASSQDRVGLAGWETQYF.

This chain uses TRBV13 with TRBJ2-1; possible D gene TRBD2, 7 bases. Looked up from germline, CDR1 is PRHDT and CDR2 is FYEKMQ (reference sequence). The length of the CDR3 is 15 residues. Between the trimmed V and J ends, which lost 5 bases and 3 bases, there was a span of 14 bases. CDR3 loop: CASSPRGGYYNEQFF. The DNA of the CDR3 is TGTGCCAGCAGCCCCCGCGGGGGCTACTACAATGAGCAGTTCTTC.

The chain recombines TRBV11-3 with TRBJ2-3; tentative D call: TRBD2 (5 bases). Trimming pared 4 bases from V and 0 bases from J, leaving 8 bases between. The CDR3 contains 14 residues. Germline CDR1 SGHNT, CDR2 YENEEA. Written as DNA, the CDR3 is TGTGCCAGCAGCTCGGGAAGCAGCACAGATACGCAGTATTTT. Protein: CASSSGSSTDTQYF.

This clone was recorded once. This rearrangement joins TRBV5-6 to TRBJ1-6, with 7 bases aligning to TRBD1. This CDR3 contains 15 residues. Unmatched junction bases numbered 8, after V lost 4 bases and J lost 7 bases. Germline V CDR1 and CDR2: SGHDT, YYEEEE. This chain's CDR3 is CASSPQTGNNSPLHF. The CDR3, as DNA: TGTGCCAGCAGCCCTCAGACAGGGAACAATTCACCCCTCCACTTT.

The V and J genes are TRBV29-1 and TRBJ2-7; D may be TRBD2 (5 bases). The CDR3 contains 8 residues. V was cut by 8 bases and J by 7 bases, with 6 bases left in between. From germline, CDR1 is SQVTM and CDR2 ANQGSEA. Here the CDR3 DNA reads TGCAGCCCGGGGGAGCAGTACTTC. As protein: CSPGEQYF.

This chain links TRBV7-3 with TRBJ2-1; 8 bases align to TRBD2. V lost 2 bases to trimming and J lost 6 bases; unmatched junction nucleotides: 9. The CDR3 is made up of 16 amino acids. Germline V gene lookup returns CDR1 SGHTA and CDR2 FQGTGA. DNA for the CDR3: TGTGCCAGCAGCTTATCCCACCTGCGGGGGGCCAATGAGCAGTTCTTC. Translated, it gives CASSLSHLRGANEQFF.

The CDR3, as DNA: TGTGCCTGTGCGAACCGGGACCTAACCGGGGAGCTGTTTTTT. It specifies CACANRDLTGELFF. The V call is TRBV30, the J call TRBJ2-2; D tentatively fits TRBD1 or TRBD2 (5 bases each). The V gene's germline CDR1 is GTSNPN and CDR2 SVGIG (reference sequence). The CDR3 runs to 14 residues. V gave up 6 bases and J gave up 5 bases, with 16 bases separating them.

This chain connects TRBV27 to TRBJ1-5; D is unclear. The CDR3 is 12 amino acids. Deletions cut 3 bases from V and 5 bases from J, with 5 bases between. Germline-derived CDR1 and CDR2 are MNHEY and SMNVEV (reference sequence). CDR3 in amino acids: CASSFIDQPQHF. The DNA of the CDR3 is TGTGCCAGCAGTTTCATCGATCAGCCCCAGCATTTT.

The chain links TRBV4-2 to TRBJ2-3, with 10 positions matching TRBD1. Germline V CDR1 and CDR2: LGHNA, YNFKEQ. V gave up 3 bases and J gave up 3 bases; unmatched junction bases: 6. This CDR3 contains 16 residues. In nucleotides, the CDR3 is TGTGCCAGCAGCCACGAGGACAGGGGGAGGACAGATACGCAGTATTTT. Its translation is CASSHEDRGRTDTQYF.

The CDR3 here is CASSPPGTGVGEQYF. CDR3 coding DNA: TGTGCCAGCTCACCTCCGGGGACAGGGGTGGGAGAGCAGTACTTC. This chain links TRBV18 with TRBJ2-7, with 10 positions matching TRBD1. The CDR3 consists of 15 residues. Germline lookup yields CDR1 KGHSH and CDR2 LQKENI. With V trimmed by 3 bases and J by 7 bases, 9 bases remained unmatched.